This T cell receptor (beta chain) was obtained from a study of T-cell reconstitution after alpha-beta-depleted transplantation in children. The V end was cut by 2 bases, the J end by 1 base, with 8 bases between. There are 15 residues in the CDR3. The germline gives CDR1 SGHNT, CDR2 YENEEA. Unique molecular identifiers were incorporated during preparation of the TCRbeta library. TCRdb re-derived calls from the PCR reads in MiXCR, one entry per CDR3 protein. The table has around 50,000 distinct CDR3 sequences, 40% to 65% seen once. This clonotype was found many times. The sequenced sample was peripheral blood, obtained before TCRalphabeta/CD19-depleted stem cell transplant. The sequence was collected from a boy in the first two years of life with SCID, due to receive a stem cell transplant. The V gene is TRBV11-3, the J gene TRBJ2-2; D remains ambiguous. CDR3 loop: CASSLSTGNTGELFF. The CDR3 DNA reads TGTGCCAGCAGCTTATCTACCGGGAACACCGGGGAGCTGTTTTTT.